A selection of T cell receptor beta chains follows, all from one sample in a study of cytomegalovirus exposure and HLA in healthy donors. Assay: immunoSEQ multiplex PCR; the TCRdb copy retains only in-frame clones and omits some. Of fewer than 200,000 clones in the sample, 81% were seen once. The sequenced sample consisted of PBMCs. These receptors originate from a middle-aged man in good health and CMV-seropositive. CDR3s include the opening cysteine and the closing phenylalanine or tryptophan. The D gene is left open where the match is weak. Size tells how often a clone was seen (once, few, many) or the class of an expanded clone, and some rows leave it out.

CDR3 length	J gene	D gene	V gene	clone size	CDR3 DNA	CDR3 protein
13	TRBJ1-5	NA	TRBV27	NA	TGTGCCAGCAGTTTAAGGGGCGATCAGCCCCAGCATTTT	CASSLRGDQPQHF
16	TRBJ2-6	TRBD1	TRBV5-6	NA	TGTGCCAGCAGCTGGACAGGGTTGTCTGGGGCCAACGTCCTGACTTTC	CASSWTGLSGANVLTF
18	TRBJ1-6	TRBD1	TRBV5-1	NA	TGCGCCAGCAGCTTGATGGGGACAGACGTCTCCTTTAATTCACCCCTCCACTTT	CASSLMGTDVSFNSPLHF
15	TRBJ2-7	TRBD2	TRBV19	NA	TGTGCCAGTAGTGTGCGGGAGGGGAGCTCCTACGAGCAGTACTTC	CASSVREGSSYEQYF
14	TRBJ1-1	NA	TRBV9	few	TGTGCCAGCAGCACAGGAGCAGGAATCCCTGAAGCTTTCTTT	CASSTGAGIPEAFF
14	TRBJ1-2	TRBD1	TRBV5-4	NA	TGTGCCAGCAGCACCGGGACAGTCTCTTTTGGCTACACCTTC	CASSTGTVSFGYTF
14	TRBJ1-1	NA	TRBV5-1	NA	TGCGCCAGCAGCCCACATCCCGGACAGAATGAAGCTTTCTTT	CASSPHPGQNEAFF
15	TRBJ2-1	TRBD2	TRBV7-2	NA	TGTGCCAGCAGCCCCTCCGGGACTAGCGGGATTGAGCAGTTCTTC	CASSPSGTSGIEQFF
13	TRBJ2-2	TRBD1	TRBV5-1	NA	TGCGCCAGCCGGACAGGTGGCACCGGGGAGCTGTTTTTT	CASRTGGTGELFF
16	TRBJ2-1	TRBD2	TRBV7-9	few	TGTGCCAGCAGCCTAGCCGGGACTAGCCCTGGCGGTGAGCAGTTCTTC	CASSLAGTSPGGEQFF
17	TRBJ2-7	TRBD2	TRBV4-2	NA	TGTGCCAGCAGCCCCTGGGGACTAGCGGGAGTTTCCTACGAGCAGTACTTC	CASSPWGLAGVSYEQYF
14	TRBJ2-1	TRBD2	TRBV2	NA	TGTGCCAGCAGGCGGGGGGGCCCTTACAATGAGCAGTTCTTC	CASRRGGPYNEQFF
14	TRBJ2-7	TRBD1	TRBV6-5	NA	TGTGCCAGCAGCTTTGACAGGGTTTCCTACGAGCAGTACTTC	CASSFDRVSYEQYF
14	TRBJ1-2	TRBD1	TRBV11-2	NA	TGTGCCAGCAGCTTAGAGGGACAGGGATACGGCTACACCTTC	CASSLEGQGYGYTF
16	TRBJ2-7	NA	TRBV21-1	NA	TGTGCCAGCAGCAAAGCCGACGGAGGGGCGGGGGGCGAGCAGTACTTC	CASSKADGGAGGEQYF
16	TRBJ2-7	NA	TRBV18	NA	TGTGCCAGCTCACCTAGCTCTCCTTGGCCTCCCTACGAGCAGTACTTC	CASSPSSPWPPYEQYF
17	TRBJ2-7	TRBD2	TRBV28	NA	TGTGCCAGCAGTTCCTTTGATCTAGCGGGAGGGCCGGGGGAGCAGTACTTC	CASSSFDLAGGPGEQYF
16	TRBJ2-2	TRBD2	TRBV15	NA	TGTGCCACCAGCAGCTGGGCTAGCGGGAGGGCCGGGGAGCTGTTTTTT	CATSSWASGRAGELFF